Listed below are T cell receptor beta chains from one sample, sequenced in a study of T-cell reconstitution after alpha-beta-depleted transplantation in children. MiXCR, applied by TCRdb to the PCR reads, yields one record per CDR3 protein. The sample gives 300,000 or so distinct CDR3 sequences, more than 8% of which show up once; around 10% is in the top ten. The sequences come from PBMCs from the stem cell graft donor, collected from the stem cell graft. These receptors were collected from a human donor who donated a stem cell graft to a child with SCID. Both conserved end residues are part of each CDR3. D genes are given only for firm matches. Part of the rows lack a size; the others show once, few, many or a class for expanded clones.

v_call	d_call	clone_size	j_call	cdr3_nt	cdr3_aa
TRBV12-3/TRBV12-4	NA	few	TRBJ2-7	TGTGCCAGCAGTCACCGGGCCACCTACGAGCAGTACTTC	CASSHRATYEQYF
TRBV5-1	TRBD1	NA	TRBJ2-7	TGCGCCAGCAGATTGGACAGGGGGCTTTACGAGCAGTACTTC	CASRLDRGLYEQYF
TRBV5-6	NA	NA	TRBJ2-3	TGTGCCAGCAGCTTCATCCCGGGATCAACAGATACGCAGTATTTT	CASSFIPGSTDTQYF
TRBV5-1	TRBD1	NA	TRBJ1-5	TGCGCCAGCAGCTTGACAGGGGGCTCGAATCAGCCCCAGCATTTT	CASSLTGGSNQPQHF
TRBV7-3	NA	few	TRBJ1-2	TGTGCCAGCAGCCCTGGGGCCGACGGCTATGGCTACACCTTC	CASSPGADGYGYTF
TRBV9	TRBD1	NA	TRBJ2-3	TGTGCCAGCAGCGCAGGACAGGGGACGAAGGATACGCAGTATTTT	CASSAGQGTKDTQYF
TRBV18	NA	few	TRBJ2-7	TGTGCCAGCTCACCAAGTCAGCGCGAGCAGTACTTC	CASSPSQREQYF
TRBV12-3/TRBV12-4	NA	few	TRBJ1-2	TGTGCCAGCAGTTTAGGGGGGAGGGATGGCTACACCTTC	CASSLGGRDGYTF
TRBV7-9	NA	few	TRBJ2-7	TGTGCTACCGGGGAGAGCTCCTACGAGCAGTACTTC	CATGESSYEQYF
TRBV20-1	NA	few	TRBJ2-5	TGCAGTGCTAGAGTAAATAGCCCGGGACAGTACTTC	CSARVNSPGQYF
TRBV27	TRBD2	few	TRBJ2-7	TGTGCCAGCGGCATAGCGGGGGGGAGCTCCTACGAGCAGTACTTC	CASGIAGGSSYEQYF
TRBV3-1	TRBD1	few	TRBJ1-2	TGTGCCAGCAGCCAAGGAGAGGGACAGTTCTATGGCTACACCTTC	CASSQGEGQFYGYTF
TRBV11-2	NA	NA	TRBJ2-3	TGTGCCAGCAGCTTAGTTGGTTGGAATACGCAGTATTTT	CASSLVGWNTQYF
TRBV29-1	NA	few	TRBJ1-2	TGCAGCGGGATGCTACAGGGTTATGGCTACACCTTC	CSGMLQGYGYTF
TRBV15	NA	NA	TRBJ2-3	TGTGCCACCAGCCCAAACAGGGGGGGAACAGATACGCAGTATTTT	CATSPNRGGTDTQYF
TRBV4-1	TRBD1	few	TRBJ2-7	TGCGCCAGCAGCCCGGGACAGAAATACGAGCAGTACTTC	CASSPGQKYEQYF
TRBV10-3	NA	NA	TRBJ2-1	TGTGCCATCACGGTGGTCGAAAACGGCGAGCAGTTCTTC	CAITVVENGEQFF
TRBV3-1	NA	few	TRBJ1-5	TGTGCCAGCAGCTATAGGTGGCCGCCCAATCAGCCCCAGCATTTT	CASSYRWPPNQPQHF
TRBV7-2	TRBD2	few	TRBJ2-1	TGTGCCAGCAGCTTAGTGACTATCGGGACTAGCAGTGAGCAGTTCTTC	CASSLVTIGTSSEQFF
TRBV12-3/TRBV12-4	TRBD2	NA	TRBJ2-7	TGTGCCAGCAGTCCATCCCGAAGCTTAGCGGGGATAATCTCCTACGAGCAGTACTTC	CASSPSRSLAGIISYEQYF
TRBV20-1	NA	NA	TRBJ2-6	TGCAGTGCTAGTTATTCTTCTGGGGCCAACGTCCTGACTTTC	CSASYSSGANVLTF
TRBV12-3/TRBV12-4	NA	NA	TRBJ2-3	TGTGCCAGCAGTTTCCGGGGTTCTTTCCGCACAGATACGCAGTATTTT	CASSFRGSFRTDTQYF
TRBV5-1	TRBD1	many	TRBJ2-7	TGCGCCAGCAGCAAAGGGGGACAGGGCTTCTACGAGCAGTACTTC	CASSKGGQGFYEQYF
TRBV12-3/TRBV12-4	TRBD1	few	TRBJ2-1	TGTGCCAGCAGTCAATCCGGGACAGGGACTATAAAGCAGTTCTTC	CASSQSGTGTIKQFF
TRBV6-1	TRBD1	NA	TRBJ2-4	TGTGCCAGCAGTCCACAGGGGGGACAGCGAAACATTCAGTACTTC	CASSPQGGQRNIQYF
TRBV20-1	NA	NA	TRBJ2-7	TGCAGTGCAAGACAGTCCTCCTACGAGCAGTACTTC	CSARQSSYEQYF
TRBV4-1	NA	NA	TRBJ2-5	TGCGCCAGCAGCCAAGATTTCCAGCGGGTTATTCAAGAGACCCAGTACTTC	CASSQDFQRVIQETQYF
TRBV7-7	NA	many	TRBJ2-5	TGTGCCAGCAGCTTTGAATCGACAGGGAGGGAGACCCAGTACTTC	CASSFESTGRETQYF
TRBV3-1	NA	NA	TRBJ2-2	TGTGCCAGCAGCCAAGATCTCCCCGGGACTTCAACCGGGGAGCTGTTTTTT	CASSQDLPGTSTGELFF
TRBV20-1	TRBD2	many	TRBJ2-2	TGCAGTGCTAGAGATGGGAGGGACACCGGGGAGCTGTTTTTT	CSARDGRDTGELFF
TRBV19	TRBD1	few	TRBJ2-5	TGTGCCAGTAGGACGACAGGGGGCAGGGAGACCCAGTACTTC	CASRTTGGRETQYF
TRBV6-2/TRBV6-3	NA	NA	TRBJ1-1	TGTGCCAGCAGAGCACGACATGACCCGAACACTGAAGCTTTCTTT	CASRARHDPNTEAFF
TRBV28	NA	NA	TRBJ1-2	TGTGCCAGCAAGGAGGGAACTAACTATGGCTACACCTTC	CASKEGTNYGYTF
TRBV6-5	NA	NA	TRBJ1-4	TGTGCCAGCAGTTACTCCTTAGTCAGGGTAGAGGATGAAAAACTGTTTTTT	CASSYSLVRVEDEKLFF
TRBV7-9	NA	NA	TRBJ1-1	TGTGCCAGCAGCTCATCACACGAAGCTTTCTTT	CASSSSHEAFF
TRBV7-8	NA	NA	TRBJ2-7	TGTGCCAGCAGTACCGCCTACTCCTACGAGCAGTACTTC	CASSTAYSYEQYF
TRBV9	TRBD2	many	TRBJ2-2	TGTGCCAGCAGCCTCTGGACTAGCGGGGCCCAGGACACCGGGGAGCTGTTTTTT	CASSLWTSGAQDTGELFF
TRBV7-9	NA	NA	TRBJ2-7	TGTGCCAGCAGCGAACAGGGGGGGATTGACGAGCAGTACTTC	CASSEQGGIDEQYF
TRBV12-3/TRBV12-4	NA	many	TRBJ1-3	TGTGCCAGCAGCCCTACGGGGTCATCGGGAAACACCATATATTTT	CASSPTGSSGNTIYF
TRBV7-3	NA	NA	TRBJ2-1	TGTGCCAGCAGCTTAACTTCGGCGTCAGGGATGATGAATGAGCAGTTCTTC	CASSLTSASGMMNEQFF
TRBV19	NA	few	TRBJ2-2	TGTGCCAGTAGTCCGTGGACATTCGGCACCGGGGAGCTGTTTTTT	CASSPWTFGTGELFF
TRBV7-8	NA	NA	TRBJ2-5	TGTGCCAGCAGCTTAGCGATTGGTCCCAAACAGGGGACCCAGTACTTC	CASSLAIGPKQGTQYF
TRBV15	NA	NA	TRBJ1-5	TGTGCCACCAGTCCCGACAGGACGGGGGGACAGCCCCAGCATTTT	CATSPDRTGGQPQHF
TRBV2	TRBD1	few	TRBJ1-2	TGTGCCAGCAGTGATCAGGGGGCCTATGGCTACACCTTC	CASSDQGAYGYTF
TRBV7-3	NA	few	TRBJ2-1	TGTGCCAGCAGCTTAAATGGGCTTCTGCCCCCTCAGGAGCAGTTCTTC	CASSLNGLLPPQEQFF
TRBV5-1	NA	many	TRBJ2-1	TGCGCCAGCAGCTTCGGGGAGGTGGCCAATGAGCAGTTCTTC	CASSFGEVANEQFF
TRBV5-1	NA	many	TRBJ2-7	TGCGCCAGCAGCTTGGAAGGGGCCTACGAGCAGTACTTC	CASSLEGAYEQYF
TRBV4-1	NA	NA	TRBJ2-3	TGCGCCAGCAGCCAGGGAGGACCCACAGATACGCAGTATTTT	CASSQGGPTDTQYF
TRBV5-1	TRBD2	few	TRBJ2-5	TGCGCCAGCAGCCGGAGCGGGACTAGCGGGGGGTTCCCTCAAGAGACCCAGTACTTC	CASSRSGTSGGFPQETQYF
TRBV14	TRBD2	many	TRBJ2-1	TGTGCCAGCAGCACTAGCGGGGGGTCCGGCAATGAGCAGTTCTTC	CASSTSGGSGNEQFF
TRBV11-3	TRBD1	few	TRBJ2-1	TGTGCCAGCAGCCGGGACAGGGGGCACAATGAGCAGTTCTTC	CASSRDRGHNEQFF
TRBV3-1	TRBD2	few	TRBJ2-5	TGTGCCAGCAGCCAAGTGTTACTAGCGGGGGGGCCGGGGACCCAGTACTTC	CASSQVLLAGGPGTQYF
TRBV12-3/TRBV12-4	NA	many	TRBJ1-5	TGTGCCAGCAACCCGGACGGTTATAGCAATCAGCCCCAGCATTTT	CASNPDGYSNQPQHF
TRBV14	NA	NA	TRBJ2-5	TGTGCCAGCAGCCATTACGAGACCCAGTACTTC	CASSHYETQYF
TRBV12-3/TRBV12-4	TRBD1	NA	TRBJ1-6	TGTGCCAGCACCCAAACAGGGGCCTTTAATTCACCCCTCCACTTT	CASTQTGAFNSPLHF
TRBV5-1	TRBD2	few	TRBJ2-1	TGCGCCAGCAGCTCTAGCGGGGGAAGCAACAATGAGCAGTTCTTC	CASSSSGGSNNEQFF
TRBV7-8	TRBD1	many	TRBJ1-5	TGTGCCAGCAGCTTGACAGGGGGGAACAATCAGCCCCAGCATTTT	CASSLTGGNNQPQHF
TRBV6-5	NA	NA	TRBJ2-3	TGTGCCAGCAGTTATTCGGGACAATTTACAGATACGCAGTATTTT	CASSYSGQFTDTQYF